The clone carrying this T cell receptor (beta chain) was found once. Its antigen is undetermined. The data stem from a study of OX40 agonist ivuxolimab in advanced cancers. In the study overall: Ivuxolimab, an antibody acting as an agonist of OX40 (CD134), was used to treat patients.

Germline CDR1 SGHDT, CDR2 YYEEEE. Unmatched junction bases numbered 10, after V lost 5 bases and J lost 5 bases. CDR3 size: 16 residues. General study results and limits: Expanded clones belonging to CD8+ T cells outnumbered, on average, those of CD4+. In a subset of nonresponders, normalized T-cell clonal expansion was also low.

TCRdb's copy holds only in-frame clones and misses some; the assay was immunoSEQ multiplex PCR. The table has 98,000 or so clones, about 85% seen once. The origin of this receptor is an adult with an advanced solid tumor such as melanoma, head and neck, liver or kidney cancer. Sequenced material: CD4+ or CD8+ T cells sorted from blood, taken in a trial of the OX40 agonist ivuxolimab. The V call is TRBV5-6, the J call TRBJ2-2; 9 bases are shared with TRBD2. CDR3 amino acids: CASRPVGTSKTGELFF. Written as DNA, the CDR3 is TGTGCCAGCAGACCTGTCGGGACTAGCAAAACCGGGGAGCTGTTTTTT.